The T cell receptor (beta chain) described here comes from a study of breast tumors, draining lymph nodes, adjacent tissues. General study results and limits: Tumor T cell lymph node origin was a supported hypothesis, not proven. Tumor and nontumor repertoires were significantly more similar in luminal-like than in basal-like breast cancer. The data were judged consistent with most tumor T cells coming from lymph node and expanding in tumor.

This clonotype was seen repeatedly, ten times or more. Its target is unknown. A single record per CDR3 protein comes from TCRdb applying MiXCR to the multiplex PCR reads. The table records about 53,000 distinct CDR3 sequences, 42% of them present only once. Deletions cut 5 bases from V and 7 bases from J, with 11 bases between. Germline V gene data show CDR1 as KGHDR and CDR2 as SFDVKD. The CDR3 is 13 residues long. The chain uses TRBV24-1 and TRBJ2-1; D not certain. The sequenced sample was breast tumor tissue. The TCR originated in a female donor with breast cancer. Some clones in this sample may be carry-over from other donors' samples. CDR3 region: CATSVRALNEQFF. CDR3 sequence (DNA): TGTGCCACCAGTGTTAGGGCCTTGAATGAGCAGTTCTTC.